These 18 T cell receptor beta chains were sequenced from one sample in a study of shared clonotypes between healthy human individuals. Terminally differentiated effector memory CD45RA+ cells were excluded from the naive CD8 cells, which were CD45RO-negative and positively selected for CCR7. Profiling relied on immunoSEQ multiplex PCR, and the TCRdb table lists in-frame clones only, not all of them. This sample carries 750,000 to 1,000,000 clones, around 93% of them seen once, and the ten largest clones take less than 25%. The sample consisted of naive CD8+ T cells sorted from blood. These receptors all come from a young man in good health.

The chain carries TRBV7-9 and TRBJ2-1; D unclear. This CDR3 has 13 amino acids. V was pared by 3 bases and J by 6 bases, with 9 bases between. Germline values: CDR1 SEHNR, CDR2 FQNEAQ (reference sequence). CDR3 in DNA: TGTGCCAGCAGCTTGCCCCGGCGCAATGAGCAGTTCTTC. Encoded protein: CASSLPRRNEQFF.

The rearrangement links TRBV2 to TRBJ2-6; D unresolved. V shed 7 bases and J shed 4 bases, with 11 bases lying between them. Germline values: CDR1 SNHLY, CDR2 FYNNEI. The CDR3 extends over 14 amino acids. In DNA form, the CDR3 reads TGTGCCAGCAACAGAGTGAGCGGGGCCAACGTCCTGACTTTC. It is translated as CASNRVSGANVLTF.

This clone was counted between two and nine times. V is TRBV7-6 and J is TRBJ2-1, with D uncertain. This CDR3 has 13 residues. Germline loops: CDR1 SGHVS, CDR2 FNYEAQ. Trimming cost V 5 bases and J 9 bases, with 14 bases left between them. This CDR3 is CASSLSSSPEQFF. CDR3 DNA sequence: TGTGCCAGCAGCCTCTCGTCCTCTCCTGAGCAGTTCTTC.

The CDR3 region has the DNA TGTGCCAGCAGCTTACATTCCCCCAAGGACAATGAGCAGTTCTTC. Amino acid sequence: CASSLHSPKDNEQFF. The chain combines TRBV7-9 with TRBJ2-1, with D hard to call. The germline V gene encodes CDR1 SEHNR and CDR2 FQNEAQ (reference sequence). The CDR3 is made up of 15 amino acids. Trimming shortened V by 2 bases and J by 5 bases, and 13 bases separated the two germline ends.

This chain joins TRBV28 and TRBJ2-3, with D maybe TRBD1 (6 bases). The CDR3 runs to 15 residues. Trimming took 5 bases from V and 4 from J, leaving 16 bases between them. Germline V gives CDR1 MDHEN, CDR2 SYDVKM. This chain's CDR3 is CASSLRTVTPDTQYF. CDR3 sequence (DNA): TGTGCCAGCAGTCTCCGGACAGTGACCCCAGATACGCAGTATTTT.

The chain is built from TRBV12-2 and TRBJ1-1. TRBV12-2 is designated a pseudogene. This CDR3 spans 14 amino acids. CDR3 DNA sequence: TGTGCAATCCCCGACGGCAGAAACTGCGGGGAAGCTTTCTTT. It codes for CAIPDGRNCGEAFF.

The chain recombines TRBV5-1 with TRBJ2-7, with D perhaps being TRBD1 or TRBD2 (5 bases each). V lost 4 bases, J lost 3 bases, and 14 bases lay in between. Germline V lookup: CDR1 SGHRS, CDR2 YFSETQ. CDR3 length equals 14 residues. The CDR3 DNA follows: TGCGCCAGCAGCGCCCGGGACGGGGACTACGAGCAGTACTTC. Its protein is CASSARDGDYEQYF.

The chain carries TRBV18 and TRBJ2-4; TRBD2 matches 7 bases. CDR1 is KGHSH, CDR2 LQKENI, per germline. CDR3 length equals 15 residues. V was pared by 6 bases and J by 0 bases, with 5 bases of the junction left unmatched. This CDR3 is CASSPGGSAKNIQYF. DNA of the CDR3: TGTGCCAGCTCTCCCGGGGGGTCAGCCAAAAACATTCAGTACTTC.

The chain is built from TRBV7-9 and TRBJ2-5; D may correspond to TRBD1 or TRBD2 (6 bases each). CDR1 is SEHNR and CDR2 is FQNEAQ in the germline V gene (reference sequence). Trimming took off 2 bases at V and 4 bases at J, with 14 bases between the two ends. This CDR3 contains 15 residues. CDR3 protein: CASSLITGARETQYF. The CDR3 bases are TGTGCCAGCAGCTTAATTACGGGGGCGCGAGAGACCCAGTACTTC. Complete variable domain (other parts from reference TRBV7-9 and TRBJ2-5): DTGVSQNPRHKITKRGQNVTFRCDPISEHNRLYWYRQTLGQGPEFLTYFQNEAQLEKSRLLSDRFSAERPKGSFSTLEIQRTEQGDSAMYLCASSLITGARETQYFGPGTRLLVL.

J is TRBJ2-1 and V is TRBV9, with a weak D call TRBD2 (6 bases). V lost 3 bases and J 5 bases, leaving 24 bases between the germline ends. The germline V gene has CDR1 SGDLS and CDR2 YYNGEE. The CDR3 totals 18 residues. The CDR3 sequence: CASSEVAWTGVGDNEQFF. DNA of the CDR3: TGTGCCAGCAGCGAAGTAGCTTGGACGGGAGTAGGGGACAATGAGCAGTTCTTC. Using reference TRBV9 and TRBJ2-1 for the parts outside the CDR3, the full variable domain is DSGVTQTPKHLITATGQRVTLRCSPRSGDLSVYWYQQSLDQGLQFLIQYYNGEERAKGNILERFSAQQFPDLHSELNLSSLELGDSALYFCASSEVAWTGVGDNEQFFGPGTRLTVL.

DNA of the CDR3: TGTGCCAGCAGTTTAGCGCCGGCAGGAGCTTTCTTT. This gives the protein CASSLAPAGAFF. The rearrangement uses TRBV28 and TRBJ1-1; D not certain. The CDR3 spans 12 residues. Looked up from germline, CDR1 is MDHEN and CDR2 is SYDVKM. V lost 2 bases, J lost 10 bases, and 11 bases lay in between.

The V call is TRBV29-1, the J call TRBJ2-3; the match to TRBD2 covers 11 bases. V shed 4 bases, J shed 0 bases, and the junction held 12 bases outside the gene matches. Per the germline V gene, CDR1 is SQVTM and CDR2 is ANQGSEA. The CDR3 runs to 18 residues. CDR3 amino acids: CSVVGILAGASSTDTQYF. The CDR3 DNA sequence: TGCAGCGTTGTGGGTATACTAGCGGGAGCTTCTAGCACAGATACGCAGTATTTT.

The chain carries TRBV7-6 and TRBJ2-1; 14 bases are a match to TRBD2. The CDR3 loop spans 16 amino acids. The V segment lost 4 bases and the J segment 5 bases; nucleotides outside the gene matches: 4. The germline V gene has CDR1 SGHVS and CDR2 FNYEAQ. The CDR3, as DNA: TGTGCCAGCAGCTCCGGACTAGCGGGAGGAGACAATGAGCAGTTCTTC. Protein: CASSSGLAGGDNEQFF.

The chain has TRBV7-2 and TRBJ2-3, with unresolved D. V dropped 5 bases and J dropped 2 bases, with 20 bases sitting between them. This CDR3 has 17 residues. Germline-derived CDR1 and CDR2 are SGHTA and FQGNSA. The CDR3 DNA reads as TGTGCCAGCAGCCCCGCTGGCTGGACGGAAGACACAGATACGCAGTATTTT. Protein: CASSPAGWTEDTDTQYF. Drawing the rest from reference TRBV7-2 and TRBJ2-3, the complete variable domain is GAGVSQSPSNKVTEKGKDVELRCDPISGHTALYWYRQSLGQGLEFLIYFQGNSAPDKSGLPSDRFSAERTGGSVSTLTIQRTQQEDSAVYLCASSPAGWTEDTDTQYFGPGTRLTVL.

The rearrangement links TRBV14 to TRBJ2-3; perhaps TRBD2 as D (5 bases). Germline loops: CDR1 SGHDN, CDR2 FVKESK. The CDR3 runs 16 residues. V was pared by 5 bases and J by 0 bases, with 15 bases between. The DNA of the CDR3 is TGTGCCAGCAGCTTTCTAGCTGACACTAGCACAGATACGCAGTATTTT. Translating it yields CASSFLADTSTDTQYF.

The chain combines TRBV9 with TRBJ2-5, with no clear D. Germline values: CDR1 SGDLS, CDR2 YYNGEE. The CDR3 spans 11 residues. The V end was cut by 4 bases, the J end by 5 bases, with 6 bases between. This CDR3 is CASSNGETQYF. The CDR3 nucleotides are TGTGCCAGCAGCAACGGGGAGACCCAGTACTTC.

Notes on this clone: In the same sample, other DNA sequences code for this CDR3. This CDR3 is CASSLSLGNGYTF. The CDR3 DNA sequence: TGTGCCAGCAGTTTATCCCTAGGGAATGGCTACACCTTC. The genes are TRBV27 and TRBJ1-2; D unresolved. CDR1 is MNHEY and CDR2 is SMNVEV in the germline V gene (reference sequence). The CDR3 is 13 amino acids. V lost 0 bases and J 6 bases, leaving 8 bases between the germline ends.

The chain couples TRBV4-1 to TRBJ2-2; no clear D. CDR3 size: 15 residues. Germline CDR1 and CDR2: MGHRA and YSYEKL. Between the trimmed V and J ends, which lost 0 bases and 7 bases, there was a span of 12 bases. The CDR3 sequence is CASSQESTLGGELFF. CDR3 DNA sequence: TGCGCCAGCAGCCAAGAGTCGACCCTGGGCGGGGAGCTGTTTTTT.